This T cell receptor beta chain was identified in a study of blood T cells in healthy people across ages. This clonotype was seen a handful of times. The CDR3 covers 14 residues. Trimming took off 5 bases at V and 0 bases at J, with 13 bases between the two ends. Germline CDR1 and CDR2: DFQATT and SNEGSKA (reference sequence). A second PCR, run for about 7 to 12 cycles, used a sample-barcoded 5' primer plus a J-beta primer mix. TCRdb reprocessed the 5' RACE reads via MiXCR and lists one record per CDR3 protein. The data hold about 900,000 distinct CDR3 sequences, with around 48% observed a single time.

Source material: blood. This TCR was sampled from a man younger than 45 in good health. This rearrangement joins TRBV20-1 to TRBJ1-1; D uncertain. The DNA of the CDR3 is TGCAGTGCTGGCGCTCAGAAATTGAACACTGAAGCTTTCTTT. Translated, it gives CSAGAQKLNTEAFF.